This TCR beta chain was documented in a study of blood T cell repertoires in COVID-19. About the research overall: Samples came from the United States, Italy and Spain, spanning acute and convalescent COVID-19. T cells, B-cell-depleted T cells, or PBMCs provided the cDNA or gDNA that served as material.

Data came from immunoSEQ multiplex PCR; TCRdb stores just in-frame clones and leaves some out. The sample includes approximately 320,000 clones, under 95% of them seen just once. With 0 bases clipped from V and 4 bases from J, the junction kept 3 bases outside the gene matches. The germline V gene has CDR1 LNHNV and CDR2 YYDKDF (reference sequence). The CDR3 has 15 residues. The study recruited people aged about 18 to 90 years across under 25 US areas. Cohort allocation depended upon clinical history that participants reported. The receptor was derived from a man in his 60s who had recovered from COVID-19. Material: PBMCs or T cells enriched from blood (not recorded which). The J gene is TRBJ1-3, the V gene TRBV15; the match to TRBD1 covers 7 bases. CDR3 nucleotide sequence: TGTGCCACCAGCAGAGATGGAGGGGGCGGAAACACCATATATTTT. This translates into CATSRDGGGGNTIYF.